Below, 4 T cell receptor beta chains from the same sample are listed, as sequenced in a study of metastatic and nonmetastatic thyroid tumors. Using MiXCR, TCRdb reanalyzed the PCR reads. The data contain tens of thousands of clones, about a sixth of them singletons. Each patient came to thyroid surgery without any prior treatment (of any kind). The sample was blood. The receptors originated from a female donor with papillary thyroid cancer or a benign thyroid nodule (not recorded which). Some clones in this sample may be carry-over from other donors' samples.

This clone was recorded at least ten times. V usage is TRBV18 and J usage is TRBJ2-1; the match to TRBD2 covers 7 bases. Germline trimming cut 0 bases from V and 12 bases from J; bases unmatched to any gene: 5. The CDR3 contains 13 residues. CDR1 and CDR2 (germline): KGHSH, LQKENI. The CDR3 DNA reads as TGTGCCAGCTCACCACCGTCGGGGGGTAGGCAGTTCTTC. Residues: CASSPPSGGRQFF. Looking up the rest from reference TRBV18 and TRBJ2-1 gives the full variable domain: NAGVMQNPRHLVRRRGQEARLRCSPMKGHSHVYWYRQLPEEGLKFMVYLQKENIIDESGMPKERFSAEFPKEGPSILRIQQVVRGDSAAYFCASSPPSGGRQFFGPGTRLTVL.

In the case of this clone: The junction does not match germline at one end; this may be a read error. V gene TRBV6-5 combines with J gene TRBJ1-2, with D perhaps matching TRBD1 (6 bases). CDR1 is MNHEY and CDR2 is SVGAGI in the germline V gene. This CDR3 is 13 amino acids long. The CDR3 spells CARSYWGGQGYTF. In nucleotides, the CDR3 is TGTGCCCGCAGTTACTGGGGGGGGCAAGGCTACACCTTC.

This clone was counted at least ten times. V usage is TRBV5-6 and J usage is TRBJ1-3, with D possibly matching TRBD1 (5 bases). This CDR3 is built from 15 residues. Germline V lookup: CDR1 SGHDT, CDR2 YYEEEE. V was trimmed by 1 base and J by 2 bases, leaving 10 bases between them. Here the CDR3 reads CASSLMGGAGNTIYF. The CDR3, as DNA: TGTGCCAGCAGCTTGATGGGGGGGGCTGGAAACACCATATATTTT.

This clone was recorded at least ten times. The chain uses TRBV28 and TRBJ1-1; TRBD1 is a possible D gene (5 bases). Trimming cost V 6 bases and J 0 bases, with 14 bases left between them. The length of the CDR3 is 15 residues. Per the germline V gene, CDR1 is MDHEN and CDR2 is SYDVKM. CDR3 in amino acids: CASRLGGSVNTEAFF. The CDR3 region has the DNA TGTGCCAGCAGACTTGGGGGGTCCGTGAACACTGAAGCTTTCTTT. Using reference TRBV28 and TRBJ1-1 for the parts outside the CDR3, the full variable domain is DVKVTQSSRYLVKRTGEKVFLECVQDMDHENMFWYRQDPGLGLRLIYFSYDVKMKEKGDIPEGYSVSREKKERFSLILESASTNQTSMYLCASRLGGSVNTEAFFGQGTRLTVV.